This T cell receptor (beta chain) was recorded in a study of relationships among human T cell subsets (dated by TCRdb to the early 2010s). In terms of the full investigation: Sequencing was performed on eight distinct blood T cell populations: pan T, CD8 cytotoxic, regulatory, Th1, Th2, naive plus transitional, activated and memory cells. On the study overall, not on this receptor specifically: The considerable overlap in CDR3s among Th1, Th2 and regulatory T cells was taken as suggesting that cell fate choices are stochastic. The bead-based sorting was unable to rule out the presence of a CD4+CD8+ double-positive population. The seven subsets showed no statistically significant differences in V, D and J usage, CDR3 length, or N-nucleotide additions. While more than 55% of CD8+ cytotoxic sequences came from clones with more than 100 reads, the regulatory and Th2 subsets had few clones of that kind.

Receptor libraries were prepared by multiplex PCR. The sample was run on a 454 GS FLX. Semiquantitative ARM-PCR was used to amplify the TCR alpha and beta CDR3 regions from mRNA. In ARM-PCR, tagged nested gene-specific primers were used first, and exponential amplification was then carried out by communal superprimers. Before the first-round PCR products went through the second amplification round, exonuclease was used to remove the nested primers. Amplicons were sequenced on the 454 platform, which allows rapid sequencing of millions of DNA fragments without cloning bias. An effective read was defined as a read mappable to both V and J germline segments. Processing in the source paper ran as follows. Reads were assigned to germline V, D and J segments with IRmap, which uses pyromap, a Smith-Waterman modification adapted to 454 sequencing errors. D-beta assignments were filtered with cutoffs set at the 99th percentile of alignment scores obtained from simulated random sequences. The CDR3 was taken to be the amino acids lying between the conserved V-segment Y[YFLI]C motif and the J-segment [FW]GXGT motif. A compound Poisson process model, previously applied to large-scale EST data, was used to estimate repertoire diversity. A procedure for detecting cross-contamination was applied so that sample contamination could be argued against as the origin of shared CDR3s. TCRdb reran the public reads through fastp at Q25 and MiXCR, keeping productive beta chains. Identical CDR3 proteins give one entry, which carries the most common genes and DNA. TCRdb, not the original authors, processed these V and J calls. The sample includes 8,500 to 10,000 distinct CDR3 sequences, with 54% observed a single time. About 5.7% of the sample is taken by the ten largest.

Memory T cells were selected as CD45RA-RO+ cells with anti-CD45RO beads from the CD45RA-negative fraction. To isolate the T cell subsets, Miltenyi superparamagnetic beads coated with subset-specific monoclonal antibodies were used. Every T cell population came from peripheral blood. Whole blood was subjected to Ficoll separation to obtain mononuclear cells, from which monocytes were subsequently depleted using anti-CD14 microbeads. Isolated cell populations were immediately resuspended in RNAprotect reagent. In the germline V gene, CDR1 corresponds to MDHEN and CDR2 to SYDVKM. The CDR3 runs 15 amino acids, cysteine and phenylalanine included. Here the CDR3 DNA is all that survives: 45 bases in frame from base 1. This clonotype has only one observation. Its antigen is unknown. The junction departs from germline at one end; a sequencing error may be responsible.

The sequencing input was memory T cells sorted from blood. The cell subset or site label corresponds to: CD45RA-RO+ memory T cells. The chain uses TRBV28 and TRBJ2-1; the central 11 bases match TRBD2. The receptor was isolated from a middle-aged man in good health. At the DNA level, the sequence is TGTGCCAGCAATTTAGCGGGAGGGCCAACCAATGAGCAGTTCTTC. Protein translation: CASNLAGGPTNEQFF.